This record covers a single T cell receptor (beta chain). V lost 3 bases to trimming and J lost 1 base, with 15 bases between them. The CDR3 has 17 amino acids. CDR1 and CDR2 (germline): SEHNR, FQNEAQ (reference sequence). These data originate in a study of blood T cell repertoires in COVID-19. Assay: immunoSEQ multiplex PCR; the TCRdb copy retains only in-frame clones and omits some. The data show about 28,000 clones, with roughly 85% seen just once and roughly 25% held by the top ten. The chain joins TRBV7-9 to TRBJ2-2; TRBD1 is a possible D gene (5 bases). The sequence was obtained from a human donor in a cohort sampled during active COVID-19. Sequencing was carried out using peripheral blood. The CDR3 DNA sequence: TGTGCCAGCAGCTTTTCAGGGATGGGGTTGAACACCGGGGAGCTGTTTTTT. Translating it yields CASSFSGMGLNTGELFF.